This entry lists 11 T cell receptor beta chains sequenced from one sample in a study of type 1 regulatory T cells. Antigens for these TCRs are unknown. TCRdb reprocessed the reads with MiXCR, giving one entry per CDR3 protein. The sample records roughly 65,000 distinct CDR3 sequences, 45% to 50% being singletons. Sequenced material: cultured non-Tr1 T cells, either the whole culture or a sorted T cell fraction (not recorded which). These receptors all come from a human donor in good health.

DNA for the CDR3: TGTGCCAGCAGTTGGCTGGGGGCGAGCACTGAAGCTTTCTTT. Its translation: CASSWLGASTEAFF. The rearrangement links TRBV12-3 or TRBV12-4 to TRBJ1-1, with a possible D match to TRBD1 (6 bases). This CDR3 has 14 amino acids. V gave up 4 bases and J gave up 4 bases, with 13 bases separating them.

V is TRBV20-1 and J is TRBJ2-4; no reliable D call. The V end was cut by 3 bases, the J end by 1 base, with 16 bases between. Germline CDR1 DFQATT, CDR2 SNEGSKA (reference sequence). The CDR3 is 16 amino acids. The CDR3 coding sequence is TGCAGTGCTAGTTCTGACTCCCTTGGGGCCAAAAACATTCAGTACTTC. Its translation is CSASSDSLGAKNIQYF.

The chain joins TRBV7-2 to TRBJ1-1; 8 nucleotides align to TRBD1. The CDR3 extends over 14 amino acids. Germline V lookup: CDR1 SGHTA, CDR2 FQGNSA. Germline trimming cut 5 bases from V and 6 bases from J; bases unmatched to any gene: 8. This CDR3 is CASSVRQGLAEAFF. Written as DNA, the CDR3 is TGTGCCAGCAGCGTCCGACAGGGGCTGGCTGAAGCTTTCTTT.

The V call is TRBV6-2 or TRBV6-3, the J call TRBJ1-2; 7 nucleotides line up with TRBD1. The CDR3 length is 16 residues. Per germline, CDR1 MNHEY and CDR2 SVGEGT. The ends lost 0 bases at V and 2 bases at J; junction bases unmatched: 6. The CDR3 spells CASSYSAGTVNYGYTF. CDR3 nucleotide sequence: TGTGCCAGCAGTTACTCCGCCGGGACAGTGAACTATGGCTACACCTTC.

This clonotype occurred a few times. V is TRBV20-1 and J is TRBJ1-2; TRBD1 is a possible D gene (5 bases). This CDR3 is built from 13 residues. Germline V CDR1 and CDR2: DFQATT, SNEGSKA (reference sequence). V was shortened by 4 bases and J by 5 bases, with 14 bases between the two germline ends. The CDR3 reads CSAIDTGIYGYTF. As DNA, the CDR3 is TGCAGTGCTATAGACACAGGAATTTATGGCTACACCTTC.

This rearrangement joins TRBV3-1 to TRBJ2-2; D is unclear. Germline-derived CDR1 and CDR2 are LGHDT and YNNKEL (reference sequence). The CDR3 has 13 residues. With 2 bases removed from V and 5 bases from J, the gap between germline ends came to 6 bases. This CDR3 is CASSQPKTGELFF. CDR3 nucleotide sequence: TGTGCCAGCAGCCAACCAAAGACCGGGGAGCTGTTTTTT.

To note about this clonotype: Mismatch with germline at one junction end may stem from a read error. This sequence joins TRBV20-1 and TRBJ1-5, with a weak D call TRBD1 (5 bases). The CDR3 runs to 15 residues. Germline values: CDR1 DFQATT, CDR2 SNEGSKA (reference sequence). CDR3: CSARDLNQGGQSQHF. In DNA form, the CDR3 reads TGCAGTGCTAGAGATCTTAATCAGGGTGGTCAGTCCCAGCATTTT.

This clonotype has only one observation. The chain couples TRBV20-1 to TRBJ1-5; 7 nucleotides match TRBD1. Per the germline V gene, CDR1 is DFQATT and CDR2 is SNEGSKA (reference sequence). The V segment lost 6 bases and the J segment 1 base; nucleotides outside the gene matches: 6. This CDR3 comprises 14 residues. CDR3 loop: CSATRQGSNQPQHF. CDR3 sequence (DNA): TGCAGTGCAACAAGACAGGGAAGCAATCAGCCCCAGCATTTT.

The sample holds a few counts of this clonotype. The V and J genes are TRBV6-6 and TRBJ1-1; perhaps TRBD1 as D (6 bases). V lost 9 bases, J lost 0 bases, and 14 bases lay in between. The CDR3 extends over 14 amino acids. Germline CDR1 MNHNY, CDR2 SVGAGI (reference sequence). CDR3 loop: CASGGGKLNTEAFF. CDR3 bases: TGTGCCAGTGGGGGCGGGAAACTGAACACTGAAGCTTTCTTT.

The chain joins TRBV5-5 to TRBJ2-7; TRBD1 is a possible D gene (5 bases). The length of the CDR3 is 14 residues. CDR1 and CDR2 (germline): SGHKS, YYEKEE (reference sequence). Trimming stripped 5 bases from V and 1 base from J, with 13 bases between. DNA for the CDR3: TGTGCCAGCAGAGGACCCAGGGAATCCTACGAGCAGTACTTC. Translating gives CASRGPRESYEQYF. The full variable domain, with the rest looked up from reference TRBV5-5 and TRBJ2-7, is DAGVTQSPTHLIKTRGQQVTLRCSPISGHKSVSWYQQVLGQGPQFIFQYYEKEERGRGNFPDRFSARQFPNYSSELNVNALLLGDSALYLCASRGPRESYEQYFGPGTRLTVT.

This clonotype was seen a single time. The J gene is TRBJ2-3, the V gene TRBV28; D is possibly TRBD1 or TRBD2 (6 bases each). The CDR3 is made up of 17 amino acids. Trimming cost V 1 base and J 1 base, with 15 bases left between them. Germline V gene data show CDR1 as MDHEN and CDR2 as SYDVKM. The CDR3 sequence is CASSLLGRGAGTDTQYF. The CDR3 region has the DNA TGTGCCAGCAGTTTATTGGGAAGGGGGGCGGGCACAGATACGCAGTATTTT.